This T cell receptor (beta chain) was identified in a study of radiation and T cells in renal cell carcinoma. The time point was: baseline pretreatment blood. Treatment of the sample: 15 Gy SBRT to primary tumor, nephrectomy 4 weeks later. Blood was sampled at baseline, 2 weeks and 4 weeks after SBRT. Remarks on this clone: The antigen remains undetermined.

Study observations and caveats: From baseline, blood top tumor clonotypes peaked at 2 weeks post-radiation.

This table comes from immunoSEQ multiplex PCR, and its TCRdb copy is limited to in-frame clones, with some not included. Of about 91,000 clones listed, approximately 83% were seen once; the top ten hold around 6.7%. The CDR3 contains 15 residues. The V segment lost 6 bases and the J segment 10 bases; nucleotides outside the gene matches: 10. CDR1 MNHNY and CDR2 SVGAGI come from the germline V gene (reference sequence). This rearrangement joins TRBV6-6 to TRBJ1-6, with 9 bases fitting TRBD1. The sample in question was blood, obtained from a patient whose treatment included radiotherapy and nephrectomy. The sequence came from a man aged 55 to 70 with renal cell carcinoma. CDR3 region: CASRPLETGGSPLHF. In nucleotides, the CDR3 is TGTGCCAGCAGGCCTCTCGAGACAGGGGGATCACCCCTCCACTTT.